This T cell receptor (beta chain) appears in the sequencing data of a study of CD8 T cells in ankylosing spondylitis. Quantitative 5'-RACE with molecular barcodes generated TCR beta libraries. TCRdb called the 5' RACE reads again in MiXCR, with one record for every CDR3 protein. This table has roughly 220,000 distinct CDR3 sequences, about 10% appearing once. This CDR3 has 13 residues. The V gene lost 4 bases and the J gene lost 3 bases, with 9 bases spanning the gap. The germline gives CDR1 SNHLY, CDR2 FYNNEI. The chain employs TRBV2 and TRBJ1-1; D is uncertain. This receptor was taken from a male donor with ankylosing spondylitis or in good health (not recorded which). Input material: blood, either unsorted or a sorted T cell fraction (not recorded which). The CDR3 sequence is CASSGELDTEAFF. CDR3 bases: TGTGCCAGCAGTGGAGAGCTTGACACTGAAGCTTTCTTT. Full variable domain (rest looked up from reference TRBV2 and TRBJ1-1): EPEVTQTPSHQVTQMGQEVILRCVPISNHLYFYWYRQILGQKVEFLVSFYNNEISEKSEIFDDQFSVERPDGSNFTLKIRSTKLEDSAMYFCASSGELDTEAFFGQGTRLTVV.